Presented here are 23 T cell receptor beta chains from one specimen sequenced in a study of glioma-infiltrating T cells after dendritic cell vaccination. The protocol was immunoSEQ multiplex PCR, while the TCRdb copy is restricted to in-frame clones and leaves out a portion. Of around 73,000 clones listed, almost 85% are singletons. Sample: blood, taken before dendritic cell vaccination. The receptors originated from a human donor with glioblastoma.

The genes are TRBV6-1 and TRBJ2-1; the D gene is possibly TRBD1 (6 bases). Trimming removed 6 bases at V and 10 bases at J, with 19 bases between. The CDR3 sequence is 14 residues long. CDR1 and CDR2 (germline): MNHNS, SASEGT. The CDR3 DNA reads TGTGCCAGCAGGGGAGTACAGGGTCAATGGGAGCAGTTCTTC. This translates into CASRGVQGQWEQFF.

The chain links TRBV7-9 to TRBJ2-2; D gene ambiguous. This CDR3 region has 12 residues. V dropped 5 bases and J dropped 11 bases, with 12 bases sitting between them. Germline V CDR1 and CDR2: SEHNR, FQNEAQ (reference sequence). As DNA, the CDR3 is TGTGCCAGCAGCCGAGGAACCAGCGAGCTGTTTTTT. This codes for CASSRGTSELFF.

V is TRBV2 and J is TRBJ2-1; 15 bases are a match to TRBD2. The germline gives CDR1 SNHLY, CDR2 FYNNEI. The CDR3 is 16 residues long. The J segment lost 6 bases and the V segment lost 5 bases, leaving 5 bases of the junction unmatched. The CDR3 loop is CASSPRTSGRANEQFF. CDR3 in DNA: TGTGCCAGCAGTCCCCGGACTAGCGGGAGGGCCAATGAGCAGTTCTTC.

This clone was observed a few times. The chain has TRBV7-3 and TRBJ2-1; 7 nucleotides agree with TRBD1. CDR1 is SGHTA and CDR2 is FQGTGA in the germline V gene. CDR3 length: 15 residues. The V gene end was trimmed by 3 bases and the J gene end by 5 bases; junction bases not matched to a gene: 7. The CDR3 sequence: CASSLTRDSDNEQFF. The CDR3 bases are TGTGCCAGCAGCTTGACCCGGGACAGCGACAATGAGCAGTTCTTC.

This clone was detected only once. V is TRBV27 and J is TRBJ1-5, with D possibly TRBD1 on 5 matching bases. Deletions cut 11 bases from V and 3 bases from J, with 20 bases between. Germline CDR1 reads MNHEY; CDR2 reads SMNVEV (reference sequence). The CDR3 runs 15 residues. The CDR3 region has the DNA TGTGCCTCGGCGTGGGGGGGAAAACACAATCAGCCCCAGCATTTT. Amino acid sequence: CASAWGGKHNQPQHF.

The chain joins TRBV27 to TRBJ1-6; 9 bases are shared with TRBD1. This CDR3 is built from 15 residues. Trimming took 5 bases from V and 10 from J; bases not matched to a gene: 9. Germline lookup yields CDR1 MNHEY and CDR2 SMNVEV (reference sequence). DNA for the CDR3: TGTGCCAGCAGTATATACGACAGGGGGGACTCACCCCTCCACTTT. This codes for CASSIYDRGDSPLHF.

The rearrangement uses TRBV28 and TRBJ1-4; 8 bases are shared with TRBD1. Germline CDR1 and CDR2: MDHEN and SYDVKM. The CDR3 contains 15 residues. The junction had 5 bases not matched to a gene; V was cut back by 5 bases and J by 3 bases. The CDR3 protein is CASSPGQGANEKLFF. CDR3 DNA sequence: TGTGCCAGCAGTCCCGGACAGGGAGCTAATGAAAAACTGTTTTTT.

This chain connects TRBV18 to TRBJ2-4; the D gene is possibly TRBD1 (5 bases). Germline V gene sequence: CDR1 KGHSH, CDR2 LQKENI. The CDR3 loop spans 16 amino acids. V dropped 0 bases and J dropped 4 bases, with 13 bases sitting between them. The CDR3 nucleotides read TGTGCCAGCTCACCACCGCAGGGTGGTTCGAAAAACATTCAGTACTTC. Encoded protein: CASSPPQGGSKNIQYF.

CDR3 DNA: TGTGCCAGCAGTGAAGAGGTTACTATCTATGGCTACACCTTC. Translated, it gives CASSEEVTIYGYTF. The V call is TRBV25-1, the J call TRBJ1-2; unclear D gene. CDR1 and CDR2 (germline): MGHDK, SYGVNS. The CDR3 length is 14 residues. Trimming left V 2 bases short and J 4 bases short, with 11 bases between.

This clone has more than one count but fewer than ten. The sample has other DNA sequences that encode this CDR3 too. The J gene is TRBJ1-2, the V gene TRBV19, with 10 bases fitting TRBD1. Trimming cost V 5 bases and J 4 bases; bases outside gene matches: 7. CDR1 is LNHDA, CDR2 SQIVND, per germline (reference sequence). The CDR3 runs 15 residues. CDR3 nucleotides: TGTGCCAGTAGTCCCCGGGACAGGGGCGGCTATGGCTACACCTTC. Translation gives CASSPRDRGGYGYTF.

In DNA form, the CDR3 reads TGTGCCAGCAGCTTGGGACAGGGGGATAGCAATCAGCCCCAGCATTTT. Amino acids: CASSLGQGDSNQPQHF. The J gene is TRBJ1-5, the V gene TRBV7-9, with 11 bases that match TRBD1. The CDR3 contains 16 residues. Germline trimming cut 3 bases from V and 0 bases from J; bases unmatched to any gene: 1. CDR1 is SEHNR, CDR2 FQNEAQ, per germline (reference sequence).

This chain links TRBV9 with TRBJ2-2, with 12 bases aligning to TRBD2. J gave up 4 bases and V 3 bases, and 7 bases lay outside the gene matches. The CDR3 consists of 17 residues. Germline lookup yields CDR1 SGDLS and CDR2 YYNGEE. The CDR3 region has the DNA TGTGCCAGCAGCGGTCTAGCGGGAGGGCGTGGCACCGGGGAGCTGTTTTTT. Amino acid sequence: CASSGLAGGRGTGELFF.

V gene TRBV5-1 combines with J gene TRBJ2-3; 10 bases are shared with TRBD2. This CDR3 has 18 amino acids. With 3 bases clipped from V and 5 bases from J, the junction kept 15 bases outside the gene matches. The germline gives CDR1 SGHRS, CDR2 YFSETQ. The CDR3 DNA reads TGCGCCAGCAGCTCGTCCGGGACTAGCGTGTCCGTTGGAGATACGCAGTATTTT. Encoded protein: CASSSSGTSVSVGDTQYF.

CDR3 DNA sequence: TGTGCCAGCAGCTGGGACAGGGGCCCCTATGGCTACACCTTC. Its protein is CASSWDRGPYGYTF. The rearrangement links TRBV7-9 to TRBJ1-2, with TRBD1 matching 10 bases. After removal of 4 bases from V and 4 bases from J, the junction contained 3 bases not matched to a gene. The CDR3 consists of 14 residues. Germline CDR1 is SEHNR and CDR2 is FQNEAQ (reference sequence). Complete variable domain (other parts from reference TRBV7-9 and TRBJ1-2): DTGVSQNPRHKITKRGQNVTFRCDPISEHNRLYWYRQTLGQGPEFLTYFQNEAQLEKSRLLSDRFSAERPKGSFSTLEIQRTEQGDSAMYLCASSWDRGPYGYTFGSGTRLTVV.

The gene calls are TRBV11-2 and TRBJ1-1; TRBD1 might be the D (5 bases). The V end was cut by 5 bases, the J end by 7 bases, with 14 bases between. The germline CDR1 and CDR2 sequences are SGHAT and FQNNGV. CDR3 size: 13 residues. The CDR3 protein is CASSRTPGLEAFF. In DNA form, the CDR3 reads TGTGCCAGCAGCCGAACGCCGGGACTTGAAGCTTTCTTT.

V is TRBV6-5 and J is TRBJ1-5, with D perhaps TRBD1 (5 bases). CDR3 length equals 13 residues. Deletions cut 6 bases from V and 3 bases from J, with 9 bases between. Germline V lookup: CDR1 MNHEY, CDR2 SVGAGI. The CDR3 DNA follows: TGTGCCAGCAGGGGGCAGGCCAATCAGCCCCAGCATTTT. This translates into CASRGQANQPQHF.

The chain carries TRBV18 and TRBJ2-5; TRBD2 matches at 8 bases. Germline loops: CDR1 KGHSH, CDR2 LQKENI. V lost 4 bases to trimming and J lost 4 bases; unmatched junction nucleotides: 5. The CDR3 runs to 14 residues. CDR3 loop: CASSRTSRAETQYF. The CDR3 DNA reads as TGTGCCAGCTCACGGACTAGCAGGGCAGAGACCCAGTACTTC.

The gene calls are TRBV11-3 and TRBJ1-1, with 9 positions matching TRBD1. The CDR3 contains 16 residues. Trimming took 5 bases from V and 4 from J; bases not matched to a gene: 11. CDR1 is SGHNT, CDR2 YENEEA, per germline. The CDR3 here is CASSQGPGQGSTEAFF. The DNA for the CDR3 is TGTGCCAGCAGCCAGGGCCCGGGACAGGGCTCCACTGAAGCTTTCTTT.

This rearrangement joins TRBV5-4 to TRBJ2-5; the match to TRBD1 covers 7 bases. The CDR3 extends over 14 amino acids. In germline, CDR1 is SGHNT, CDR2 YYREEE (reference sequence). Losses at the gene ends were 4 bases for V and 5 bases for J; bases not matched to a gene: 8. CDR3 in amino acids: CASSPVRGRETQYF. DNA of the CDR3: TGTGCCAGCAGCCCAGTGAGGGGGCGGGAGACCCAGTACTTC.

V usage is TRBV27 and J usage is TRBJ2-7; D might be TRBD2 (5 bases). CDR3 length: 13 amino acids. Deletions cut 0 bases from V and 5 bases from J, with 8 bases between. Germline V CDR1 and CDR2: MNHEY, SMNVEV (reference sequence). Written as DNA, the CDR3 is TGTGCCAGCAGTTTATCGGTAGCGCACGAGCAGTACGTC. This encodes CASSLSVAHEQYV.

The chain carries TRBV15 and TRBJ2-5, with a weak D call TRBD2 (5 bases). The V gene lost 0 bases and the J gene lost 5 bases, with 7 bases spanning the gap. Germline V gene sequence: CDR1 LNHNV, CDR2 YYDKDF (reference sequence). The length of the CDR3 is 13 residues. Written as DNA, the CDR3 is TGTGCCACCAGCAGAGACACTAGGGAGACCCAGTACTTC. Its protein is CATSRDTRETQYF.

V and J are TRBV5-1 and TRBJ2-1; 9 bases align to TRBD1. Unmatched junction bases numbered 22, after V lost 5 bases and J lost 4 bases. Germline V CDR1 and CDR2: SGHRS, YFSETQ. This CDR3 spans 20 amino acids. This CDR3 reads CASRNRDRDRLAPRYNEQFF. The CDR3, as DNA: TGCGCCAGCAGGAACCGGGACAGGGATCGACTAGCCCCCCGATACAATGAGCAGTTCTTC.

The chain uses TRBV4-1 and TRBJ1-3; D not certain. Looked up from germline, CDR1 is MGHRA and CDR2 is YSYEKL. V lost 3 bases and J lost 0, with 12 bases in between. The CDR3 sequence is 16 residues long. CDR3 coding DNA: TGCGCCAGCAGCCAGGCGGACGGGAGCTCTGGAAACACCATATATTTT. This gives the protein CASSQADGSSGNTIYF.